This TCR beta chain was observed in a study of low-dose radiotherapy and immunotherapy resistance in tumors. Time point of the sample: after trial treatment. This sample's treatment: LDRT plus nivolumab, ipilimumab, low-dose cyclophosphamide and aspirin (RACIN trial). It was nivolumab, ipilimumab, aspirin, low-dose cyclophosphamide and low-dose radiotherapy that donors received. TCRs were put through approximately 21 PCR cycles of amplification with Phusion. A constant-region primer and the V-primer adapter served as the primer pair. Amplification of the isolated mRNA used in vitro transcription. TCRdb fed the reads into MiXCR, producing one record per CDR3 protein. The sample records roughly 48,000 distinct CDR3 sequences, around a third being singletons. The CDR3 length is 14 residues. Per the germline V gene, CDR1 is SGHRS and CDR2 is YFSETQ. The V gene end was trimmed by 4 bases and the J gene end by 5 bases; junction bases not matched to a gene: 6.

Within the sample, this clonotype is medium-sized. The sample in question was PBMCs, obtained after low-dose radiotherapy plus immunotherapy. This rearrangement joins TRBV5-1 to TRBJ2-1; TRBD1 aligns across 7 bases. This sequence originates from a male donor with rectosigmoid adenocarcinoma. The CDR3 is CASSVRDRHNEQFF. The CDR3 region has the DNA TGCGCCAGCAGCGTCCGGGACAGACACAATGAGCAGTTCTTC.